Shown below are 10 T cell receptor beta chains from a single sample sequenced in a study of long-term antiretroviral therapy in people with HIV. It was version v3.0 of the immunoSEQ assay that was run at survey level. Some clones are missing from TCRdb's copy, which holds only in-frame ones; the method was immunoSEQ multiplex PCR. Of 30,000 to 40,000 clones listed, more than 60% are singletons. The sequences come from unsorted PBMCs, collected 2 years after starting antiretroviral therapy. The receptors shown here come from a woman aged 45-60 years with HIV.

The chain couples TRBV2 to TRBJ1-6; D gene unclear. Trimming took off 3 bases at V and 5 bases at J, with 11 bases between the two ends. This CDR3 has 15 amino acids. Germline V gene lookup returns CDR1 SNHLY and CDR2 FYNNEI. The CDR3 reads CASSDIRPNNSPLHF. The CDR3 coding sequence is TGTGCCAGCAGTGATATTCGCCCGAATAATTCACCCCTCCACTTT.

This chain joins TRBV27 and TRBJ1-2; weak D call: TRBD1 (6 bases). CDR1 and CDR2 from the germline V gene are MNHEY and SMNVEV (reference sequence). The CDR3 consists of 12 residues. With 7 bases removed from V and 8 bases from J, the gap between germline ends came to 14 bases. The CDR3 nucleotides read TGTGCCAGCAAAACAGGGCCCGGCGGCTACACCTTC. This sequence encodes CASKTGPGGYTF.

The chain recombines TRBV7-8 with TRBJ2-7; D is undetermined. Trimming removed 0 bases at V and 3 bases at J, with 12 bases between. CDR1 and CDR2 (germline): SGHVS, FQNEAQ. This CDR3 spans 15 amino acids. The CDR3: CASSLARFSSYEQYF. CDR3 nucleotide sequence: TGTGCCAGCAGCTTAGCGAGGTTTAGCAGCTACGAGCAGTACTTC.

The chain has TRBV18 and TRBJ2-6, with no clear D. Trimming took off 0 bases at V and 2 bases at J, with 2 bases between the two ends. Germline lookup yields CDR1 KGHSH and CDR2 LQKENI. This CDR3 is built from 14 residues. This CDR3 is CASSPPAGANVLTF. The CDR3 coding sequence is TGTGCCAGCTCACCACCCGCTGGGGCCAACGTCCTGACTTTC.

The V call is TRBV15, the J call TRBJ2-1, with unresolved D. The CDR3 is 13 amino acids. CDR1 and CDR2 (germline): LNHNV, YYDKDF (reference sequence). V was pared by 3 bases and J by 4 bases, with 7 bases between. For the CDR3, the DNA is TGTGCCACCAGCAGTGGCCGTTACAATGAGCAGTTCTTC. Translated: CATSSGRYNEQFF.

A few counts support this clone. The V call is TRBV2, the J call TRBJ2-2; D may be TRBD1 (6 bases). This CDR3 region has 12 residues. The V end was cut by 7 bases, the J end by 6 bases, with 9 bases between. Germline assignment: CDR1 SNHLY and CDR2 FYNNEI. The CDR3 region has the DNA TGTGCCAGCAATACAGGGTCCGGGGAGCTGTTTTTT. Amino acids: CASNTGSGELFF.

V is TRBV28 and J is TRBJ1-1; TRBD1 might be the D (6 bases). The CDR3 consists of 12 residues. With 4 bases removed from V and 14 bases from J, the gap between germline ends came to 17 bases. The germline gives CDR1 MDHEN, CDR2 SYDVKM. CDR3 in amino acids: CASSSLQGSGFF. DNA of the CDR3: TGTGCCAGCAGTTCCCTACAGGGTTCGGGCTTCTTT.

The V gene is TRBV27, the J gene TRBJ1-5; D is perhaps TRBD1 (6 bases). Germline V CDR1 and CDR2: MNHEY, SMNVEV (reference sequence). V was cut by 5 bases and J by 6 bases, with 14 bases left in between. The CDR3 runs to 14 residues. Here the CDR3 DNA reads TGTGCCAGCAGTGGTGGGGGGCGGATTCAGCCCCAGCATTTT. It translates to CASSGGGRIQPQHF.

The gene calls are TRBV9 and TRBJ1-1; D uncertain. The CDR3 is 13 residues long. Germline V lookup: CDR1 SGDLS, CDR2 YYNGEE. With 5 bases removed from V and 1 base from J, the gap between germline ends came to 9 bases. The CDR3 nucleotides are TGTGCCAGCAGACCCCAAAAGAACACTGAAGCTTTCTTT. Translated, it gives CASRPQKNTEAFF. The full variable domain, its missing parts supplied by reference TRBV9 and TRBJ1-1, is DSGVTQTPKHLITATGQRVTLRCSPRSGDLSVYWYQQSLDQGLQFLIQYYNGEERAKGNILERFSAQQFPDLHSELNLSSLELGDSALYFCASRPQKNTEAFFGQGTRLTVV.

In its sample, this clone was seen once. The chain has TRBV6-1 and TRBJ2-7; TRBD2 agrees at 8 bases. V shed 5 bases, J shed 3 bases, and the junction held 6 bases outside the gene matches. Per germline, CDR1 MNHNS and CDR2 SASEGT. The CDR3 spans 14 residues. The DNA for the CDR3 is TGTGCCAGCAGTTTCGGGACTAGTAGCTACGAGCAGTACGTC. Translating gives CASSFGTSSYEQYV.